This T cell receptor beta chain was identified in a study of blood T cell repertoires in COVID-19. For the study at large: Specimens from acute and convalescent COVID-19 originated in the United States, Italy and Spain. The cDNA or gDNA used as material had been derived from T cells, B-cell-depleted T cells, or PBMCs.

After removal of 4 bases from V and 0 bases from J, the junction contained 7 bases not matched to a gene. The CDR3 runs to 16 residues. Germline lookup yields CDR1 SGHRS and CDR2 YFSETQ. Original handling: Amplifying reference gene primers gave estimates of nucleated cell counts. The method was immunoSEQ multiplex PCR; TCRdb's version includes in-frame clones alone and lacks a portion of them. V, J and clone size are those of that table, while D and trimming were read from the DNA. The table includes about 150,000 clones, 85% to 90% detected once. This clonotype was obtained from a woman aged 40 to 55 with acute or convalescent COVID-19. Specimen: peripheral blood. The V call is TRBV5-1, the J call TRBJ2-1; 7 bases agree with TRBD1. The CDR3 region has the DNA TGCGCCAGCAGCGATCCCAGGGGGAACTCCTACAATGAGCAGTTCTTC. Its translation: CASSDPRGNSYNEQFF.